The 18 T cell receptor beta chains reported below all come from one sample, sequenced in a study of molecular identifiers for immune sequencing clone quantification. TCRdb reprocessed the PCR reads via MiXCR and lists one record per CDR3 protein. Of around 70,000 distinct CDR3 sequences in the sample, about a fifth are singletons; the top ten hold roughly 1.6%. Sequenced: naive CD8+ T cells from blood, with Jurkat cell RNA spiked in. Subset noted: FACS-sorted CD8+CD4-CCR7+CD45RA+ naive T cells. All receptors derive from a human donor in good health. Some libraries in this study had Jurkat cell RNA spiked in.

This clonotype was found a few times. This CDR3 fails to terminate in the conserved phenylalanine or tryptophan, so it likely reflects a read error. The chain carries TRBV25-1 and TRBJ1-1; D might be TRBD1 (5 bases). This CDR3 comprises 13 residues. Looked up from germline, CDR1 is MGHDK and CDR2 is SYGVNS. V was clipped by 8 bases and J by 4 bases, with 14 bases between them. CDR3 sequence: CASRAGGITEAFL. The CDR3 nucleotides read TGTGCCAGCCGTGCCGGGGGAATCACTGAAGCTTTCCTT.

Ten or more counts support this clonotype. The J gene is TRBJ2-3, the V gene TRBV30; 10 nucleotides agree with TRBD2. The V segment lost 5 bases and the J segment 4 bases; nucleotides outside the gene matches: 12. This CDR3 has 16 residues. Per germline, CDR1 GTSNPN and CDR2 SVGIG (reference sequence). The CDR3 sequence is CAWGPRLAGVADTQYF. The CDR3, as DNA: TGTGCCTGGGGTCCCCGCCTAGCGGGAGTTGCAGATACGCAGTATTTT. Full variable domain (missing parts from reference TRBV30 and TRBJ2-3): SQTIHQWPATLVQPVGSPLSLECTVEGTSNPNLYWYRQAAGRGLQLLFYSVGIGQISSEVPQNLSASRPQDRQFILSSKKLLLSDSGFYLCAWGPRLAGVADTQYFGPGTRLTVL.

As concerns this clonotype: At one end the junction does not follow the germline gene, possibly because of a read error. V usage is TRBV7-2 and J usage is TRBJ2-7, with D perhaps matching TRBD1 or TRBD2 (6 bases each). This CDR3 contains 14 residues. The V gene's germline CDR1 is SGHTA and CDR2 FQGNSA. The CDR3 DNA reads TGTGCCGGCAGCTTAGGGGGGCCAGCGGACGAGCGGTACTTC. Its protein is CAGSLGGPADERYF.

This clonotype was counted many times. The rearrangement uses TRBV20-1 and TRBJ1-2, with D unresolved. Per the germline V gene, CDR1 is DFQATT and CDR2 is SNEGSKA (reference sequence). The CDR3 extends over 18 amino acids. Trimming removed 2 bases at V and 1 base at J, with 23 bases between. In DNA form, the CDR3 reads TGCAGTGCTAGAATTTATGCCGATGCGAGGGCGATTAACTATGGCTACACCTTC. Its translation is CSARIYADARAINYGYTF.

This clonotype was observed at least ten times. The chain joins TRBV7-8 to TRBJ1-1, with D possibly matching TRBD1 (6 bases). Between the trimmed V and J ends, which lost 8 bases and 8 bases, there was a span of 9 bases. Germline V lookup: CDR1 SGHVS, CDR2 FQNEAQ. The CDR3 sequence is 10 residues long. The CDR3 sequence is CASGDIEAFF. The DNA for the CDR3 is TGTGCCAGCGGGGACATAGAAGCTTTCTTT.

J is TRBJ1-1 and V is TRBV19; D remains ambiguous. Germline CDR1 is LNHDA and CDR2 is SQIVND (reference sequence). CDR3 size: 15 residues. Trimming pared 1 base from V and 5 bases from J, leaving 14 bases between. In DNA, the CDR3 is TGTGCCAGTAGTATAGTGGGCGGCGGGAAGACTGAAGCTTTCTTT. Protein sequence: CASSIVGGGKTEAFF. The full variable domain, completed using reference TRBV19 and TRBJ1-1, is DGGITQSPKYLFRKEGQNVTLSCEQNLNHDAMYWYRQDPGQGLRLIYYSQIVNDFQKGDIAEGYSVSREKKESFPLTVTSAQKNPTAFYLCASSIVGGGKTEAFFGQGTRLTVV.

This clonotype was recorded at least ten times. The gene calls are TRBV7-9 and TRBJ1-2; no firm D call. The V end lost 5 bases, the J end lost 8 bases, and 15 bases lay between the germline ends. This CDR3 is 13 amino acids long. Germline V gene data show CDR1 as SEHNR and CDR2 as FQNEAQ (reference sequence). As DNA, the CDR3 is TGTGCCAGCAGCCCGTCATTAGTATTGGGCTACACCTTC. Protein product: CASSPSLVLGYTF.

This clonotype was seen more than once but under ten times. The genes are TRBV29-1 and TRBJ2-1; TRBD2 aligns across 13 bases. This CDR3 spans 14 amino acids. With 6 bases clipped from V and 4 bases from J, the junction kept 3 bases outside the gene matches. Germline V gives CDR1 SQVTM, CDR2 ANQGSEA. The CDR3: CSVLAGGGYNEQFF. CDR3 bases: TGCAGCGTACTAGCGGGAGGGGGTTACAATGAGCAGTTCTTC.

This clonotype was seen a few times. This chain uses TRBV19 with TRBJ2-7, with a tentative D call TRBD2 (6 bases). Trimming cost V 7 bases and J 3 bases, with 19 bases left between them. Germline CDR1 is LNHDA and CDR2 is SQIVND (reference sequence). This CDR3 comprises 15 residues. The CDR3 protein is CASTTSVGSFYEQYF. The CDR3 DNA reads as TGTGCCAGTACCACCTCTGTCGGGAGTTTCTACGAGCAGTACTTC.

This clonotype appeared many times. CDR3 amino acids: CASRGLGQETQYF. CDR3 sequence (DNA): TGTGCCAGCAGGGGACTAGGCCAAGAGACCCAGTACTTC. This chain joins TRBV27 and TRBJ2-5; 8 bases align to TRBD2. The CDR3 runs to 13 residues. The germline V gene has CDR1 MNHEY and CDR2 SMNVEV (reference sequence). V shed 6 bases, J shed 1 base, and the junction held 1 base outside the gene matches.

Note on this clonotype: This may arise from a read error, as a much more abundant clone is one base away. This chain joins TRBV7-9 and TRBJ1-1; TRBD1 matches 11 bases. J gave up 3 bases and V 4 bases, and 4 bases lay outside the gene matches. Germline CDR1 SEHNR, CDR2 FQNEAQ (reference sequence). This CDR3 spans 15 amino acids. As DNA, the CDR3 is TGTGCCAGCAGCTCTCGGGACAGGGGGGACACTGAAGCTTTCTTT. This codes for CASSSRDRGDTEAFF.

As regards this clonotype: This clone may be a read error of a much larger clone one base away. The conserved final phenylalanine or tryptophan is absent from the CDR3, which likely points to a read error. J is TRBJ2-2 and V is TRBV27, with D hard to call. CDR3 size: 12 residues. The V gene's germline CDR1 is MNHEY and CDR2 SMNVEV (reference sequence). V lost 2 bases to trimming and J lost 6 bases, with 4 bases between them. This chain's CDR3 is CASSLTAGELFL. DNA for the CDR3: TGTGCCAGCAGTTTAACGGCCGGGGAGCTGTTTCTT.

This clonotype was detected ten times or more. This chain uses TRBV7-2 with TRBJ1-4; TRBD1 matches 9 bases. The V and J ends lost 5 bases and 7 bases, in that order; junction bases with no gene match: 5. CDR3 length equals 14 residues. Per the germline V gene, CDR1 is SGHTA and CDR2 is FQGNSA. DNA of the CDR3: TGTGCCAGCAGCCCCGGGACAGGGAGTGAAAAACTGTTTTTT. Protein product: CASSPGTGSEKLFF.

This clonotype was counted many times. The genes are TRBV27 and TRBJ1-1; D remains ambiguous. Germline CDR1 reads MNHEY; CDR2 reads SMNVEV (reference sequence). The CDR3 covers 13 residues. V was cut by 2 bases and J by 3 bases, with 7 bases left in between. The CDR3 here is CASSLGSYTEAFF. Here the CDR3 DNA reads TGTGCCAGCAGTTTAGGCAGCTACACTGAAGCTTTCTTT.

This clonotype was seen a few times. The chain recombines TRBV20-1 with TRBJ2-7; TRBD1 matches at 9 bases. There are 15 residues in the CDR3. V was clipped by 2 bases and J by 2 bases; unmatched bases: 7. From germline, CDR1 is DFQATT and CDR2 SNEGSKA (reference sequence). Here the CDR3 DNA reads TGCAGTGCTAGACCGAGACAGGGGGGAACCTACGAGCAGTACTTC. Protein: CSARPRQGGTYEQYF.

This clonotype was found many times. The genes are TRBV20-1 and TRBJ1-3, with D hard to call. In germline, CDR1 is DFQATT, CDR2 SNEGSKA (reference sequence). This CDR3 comprises 10 residues. Trimming took off 1 base at V and 5 bases at J, with 0 bases between the two ends. The CDR3 sequence: CSARGNTIYF. In DNA, the CDR3 is TGCAGTGCTAGAGGAAACACCATATATTTT.

With respect to this clonotype: A read error is possible here, since a much larger clone lies one base away. The chain recombines TRBV4-1 with TRBJ2-7; the D is unclear. Per the germline V gene, CDR1 is MGHRA and CDR2 is YSYEKL. The CDR3 totals 15 residues. Trimming shortened V by 4 bases and J by 0 bases, and 13 bases separated the two germline ends. The CDR3 DNA reads TGCGCCAGCAGCCTAACCGATATCGGCTCCTACGAGCAGTACTTC. Translating gives CASSLTDIGSYEQYF.

In its sample, this clonotype was seen many times. V and J are TRBV7-9 and TRBJ2-7; 7 bases match TRBD1. Germline V gives CDR1 SEHNR, CDR2 FQNEAQ (reference sequence). After removal of 3 bases from V and 4 bases from J, the junction contained 12 bases not matched to a gene. The CDR3 length is 16 residues. Here the CDR3 DNA reads TGTGCCAGCAGCTTGGCAAAGGGACAGTTGAAATACGAGCAGTACTTC. Its translation: CASSLAKGQLKYEQYF. Full variable domain (missing parts from reference TRBV7-9 and TRBJ2-7): DTGVSQNPRHKITKRGQNVTFRCDPISEHNRLYWYRQTLGQGPEFLTYFQNEAQLEKSRLLSDRFSAERPKGSFSTLEIQRTEQGDSAMYLCASSLAKGQLKYEQYFGPGTRLTVT.